These 24 T cell receptor beta chains originate from one sample sequenced in a study of shared T cell receptors in the human thymus. Measured with immunoSEQ multiplex PCR; TCRdb has only the in-frame clones, and not every one. The sample lists approximately 760,000 clones; approximately 83% were seen once. This sample was shared with a second study, whose subject was human thymus T cells.

Sequencing input: thymocytes. Receptors originate from a girl less than two years old with a congenital heart defect.

The chain is built from TRBV27 and TRBJ2-5; TRBD2 matches at 10 bases. The CDR3 contains 15 residues. V was pared by 5 bases and J by 1 base, with 4 bases of the junction left unmatched. Germline lookup yields CDR1 MNHEY and CDR2 SMNVEV (reference sequence). In DNA, the CDR3 is TGTGCCAGCAGTCCAGCGGGGGGGGCCCAAGAGACCCAGTACTTC. Translated: CASSPAGGAQETQYF.

The chain employs TRBV7-2 and TRBJ1-6, with D possibly being TRBD1 (6 bases). The germline V and J ends were trimmed by 6 bases and 1 base, with 10 bases remaining between them. The germline gives CDR1 SGHTA, CDR2 FQGNSA. This CDR3 contains 15 residues. CDR3 bases: TGTGCCAGCAGGACGGACAGATCCTATAATTCACCCCTCCACTTT. It codes for CASRTDRSYNSPLHF.

This clone was recorded only once. A read error may account for a junction end that differs from germline. The gene calls are TRBV6-1 and TRBJ1-1, with TRBD1 as a possible D gene (6 bases). CDR1 and CDR2 from the germline V gene are MNHNS and SASEGT. This CDR3 is 12 amino acids long. The DNA for the CDR3 is TGTGCCAGCAGTGACCCCCCGGGCAGGGGAGTCTTT. Its translation: CASSDPPGRGVF.

The chain carries TRBV14 and TRBJ1-1; 9 nucleotides line up with TRBD1. The CDR3 is 14 residues long. Germline-derived CDR1 and CDR2 are SGHDN and FVKESK. V was pared by 6 bases and J by 5 bases, with 7 bases of the junction left unmatched. CDR3 nucleotide sequence: TGTGCCAGCAGACTTACAGGGGGCGGTACTGAAGCTTTCTTT. As protein: CASRLTGGGTEAFF.

The rearrangement joins TRBV5-1 to TRBJ1-5, with D perhaps matching TRBD1 (5 bases). Trimming took off 4 bases at V and 4 bases at J, with 9 bases between the two ends. The CDR3 consists of 13 residues. CDR1 is SGHRS and CDR2 is YFSETQ in the germline V gene. Written as DNA, the CDR3 is TGCGCCAGCAGCCGGACATTTAATCAGCCCCAGCATTTT. Translating gives CASSRTFNQPQHF.

The chain couples TRBV6-5 to TRBJ1-2; perhaps TRBD1 as D (5 bases). Trimming removed 5 bases from V and 1 base from J, with 5 bases in between. CDR3 length equals 12 residues. Germline loops: CDR1 MNHEY, CDR2 SVGAGI. DNA of the CDR3: TGTGCCAGCAGTGGACATAACTATGGCTACACCTTC. It codes for CASSGHNYGYTF.

This chain connects TRBV5-6 to TRBJ1-1; the match to TRBD1 covers 8 bases. The V segment lost 4 bases and the J segment 12 bases; nucleotides outside the gene matches: 11. Germline CDR1 SGHDT, CDR2 YYEEEE. CDR3 length: 13 residues. CDR3 in amino acids: CASSPGQGGRSFF. CDR3 DNA: TGTGCCAGCAGCCCAGGACAGGGAGGGAGATCTTTCTTT.

V and J are TRBV6-5 and TRBJ2-6; D not certain. Germline-derived CDR1 and CDR2 are MNHEY and SVGAGI. The ends were cut back, 6 bases at V and 1 base at J, with 10 bases in the middle. The CDR3 spans 15 residues. CDR3 loop: CASRLHSSGANVLTF. The CDR3, as DNA: TGTGCCAGCAGACTTCACAGTTCTGGGGCCAACGTCCTGACTTTC.

The chain carries TRBV28 and TRBJ2-7, with TRBD2 matching 9 bases. The CDR3 covers 18 residues. In germline, CDR1 is MDHEN, CDR2 SYDVKM. The trim removed 6 bases at V and 1 base at J, leaving 16 bases unmatched. The CDR3 DNA follows: TGTGCCAGCAGCTGGGCCGGGACTAGCACCAGTGGATCCTACGAGCAGTACTTC. This encodes CASSWAGTSTSGSYEQYF.

The chain uses TRBV19 and TRBJ1-1; D gene ambiguous. This CDR3 is 13 amino acids long. V was trimmed by 6 bases and J by 6 bases, leaving 14 bases between them. The germline CDR1 and CDR2 sequences are LNHDA and SQIVND (reference sequence). This chain's CDR3 is CASRQEEWPEAFF. The CDR3 nucleotides read TGTGCCAGTAGGCAGGAGGAGTGGCCTGAAGCTTTCTTT.

The gene calls are TRBV16 and TRBJ2-7, with 7 bases that match TRBD2. CDR3 length equals 13 residues. Germline CDR1 KGHSY, CDR2 FQNENV. V was pared by 4 bases and J by 6 bases, with 6 bases of the junction left unmatched. CDR3 in amino acids: CASSLSGTGEQYF. The CDR3 region has the DNA TGTGCCAGCAGCCTAAGCGGGACGGGCGAGCAGTACTTC.

The CDR3 DNA reads as TGTGCCAGCAGCGGGACAGGGAACACCGGGGAGCTGTTTTTT. Translating it yields CASSGTGNTGELFF. The gene calls are TRBV2 and TRBJ2-2; 8 bases line up with TRBD1. CDR3 length: 14 residues. Per the germline V gene, CDR1 is SNHLY and CDR2 is FYNNEI. With 6 bases clipped from V and 1 base from J, the junction kept 1 base outside the gene matches.

The chain combines TRBV5-6 with TRBJ1-4; 9 bases are shared with TRBD1. Losses at the gene ends were 4 bases for V and 1 base for J; bases not matched to a gene: 11. The CDR3 is made up of 18 amino acids. Per the germline V gene, CDR1 is SGHDT and CDR2 is YYEEEE. CDR3 nucleotides: TGTGCCAGCAGCCCCCGACAGGGGGGGGCGGAAACTAATGAAAAACTGTTTTTT. It specifies CASSPRQGGAETNEKLFF.

V usage is TRBV19 and J usage is TRBJ2-1; 9 bases align to TRBD2. Germline CDR1 LNHDA, CDR2 SQIVND (reference sequence). V lost 5 bases, J lost 4 bases, and 6 bases stayed unmatched. This CDR3 spans 15 amino acids. The CDR3 region has the DNA TGTGCCAGTAGTGATAGCGGGGGAGAATACAATGAGCAGTTCTTC. This gives the protein CASSDSGGEYNEQFF.

V and J are TRBV5-4 and TRBJ2-1; D is perhaps TRBD2 (6 bases). The CDR3 runs 16 residues. Trimming pared 5 bases from V and 6 bases from J, leaving 21 bases between. Looked up from germline, CDR1 is SGHNT and CDR2 is YYREEE (reference sequence). This CDR3 is CASSLPPAAGINEQFF. The CDR3 DNA follows: TGTGCCAGCAGTCTCCCGCCCGCGGCGGGGATCAATGAGCAGTTCTTC.

The chain couples TRBV5-6 to TRBJ2-4; D may be TRBD2 (6 bases). The CDR3 covers 16 residues. With 1 base removed from V and 1 base from J, the gap between germline ends came to 12 bases. Germline V gene lookup returns CDR1 SGHDT and CDR2 YYEEEE. CDR3 residues: CASSLYFGSAKNIQYF. Written as DNA, the CDR3 is TGTGCCAGCAGCTTGTACTTCGGGAGTGCCAAAAACATTCAGTACTTC.

The rearrangement uses TRBV19 and TRBJ2-3; D possibly corresponds to TRBD2 (6 bases). The CDR3 is made up of 14 amino acids. The V gene's germline CDR1 is LNHDA and CDR2 SQIVND (reference sequence). Trimming left V 5 bases short and J 1 base short, with 10 bases between. CDR3 loop: CASSVQRGTDTQYF. In nucleotides, the CDR3 is TGTGCCAGTAGTGTCCAGCGGGGCACAGATACGCAGTATTTT.

This clone was seen more than once but under ten times. This chain joins TRBV7-9 and TRBJ1-4; TRBD1 agrees at 11 bases. The V gene's germline CDR1 is SEHNR and CDR2 FQNEAQ (reference sequence). Trimming took 5 bases from V and 3 from J; bases not matched to a gene: 14. This CDR3 contains 19 residues. CDR3 nucleotides: TGTGCCAGCAGCCTAAAAGGACAGGGGGCCAATGGAGCTAATGAAAAACTGTTTTTT. This gives the protein CASSLKGQGANGANEKLFF.

The V call is TRBV7-9, the J call TRBJ1-1; D is perhaps TRBD1 (5 bases). V was pared by 2 bases and J by 0 bases, with 10 bases between. The CDR3 sequence is 15 residues long. Germline CDR1 reads SEHNR; CDR2 reads FQNEAQ (reference sequence). The CDR3 spells CASSLRTKMNTEAFF. The CDR3 nucleotides are TGTGCCAGCAGCTTAAGGACAAAAATGAACACTGAAGCTTTCTTT.

The V call is TRBV6-5, the J call TRBJ1-2; D uncertain. The V gene lost 5 bases and the J gene lost 8 bases, with 21 bases spanning the gap. The CDR3 extends over 15 amino acids. The germline CDR1 and CDR2 sequences are MNHEY and SVGAGI. The CDR3 loop is CASSPFDGAIRGYTF. CDR3 nucleotide sequence: TGTGCCAGCAGTCCCTTTGACGGAGCCATTAGGGGCTACACCTTC.

The J gene is TRBJ1-1, the V gene TRBV14; TRBD1 matches 11 bases. Per germline, CDR1 SGHDN and CDR2 FVKESK. CDR3 length: 16 amino acids. V shed 3 bases, J shed 2 bases, and the junction held 5 bases outside the gene matches. The CDR3 DNA reads TGTGCCAGCAGCCAGAAGGACAGGGGGCTTAACACTGAAGCTTTCTTT. Protein sequence: CASSQKDRGLNTEAFF.

The V call is TRBV13, the J call TRBJ1-1, with D possibly matching TRBD1 (6 bases). V lost 5 bases, J lost 6 bases, and 16 bases lay in between. The CDR3 is made up of 14 amino acids. Germline CDR1 is PRHDT and CDR2 is FYEKMQ (reference sequence). The CDR3 loop is CASSPRRGGPEAFF. DNA of the CDR3: TGTGCCAGCAGCCCGCGGAGGGGGGGGCCTGAAGCTTTCTTT.

This clone appeared once. The chain combines TRBV5-1 with TRBJ1-4; 8 positions agree with TRBD1. The CDR3 sequence is 17 residues long. From germline, CDR1 is SGHRS and CDR2 YFSETQ. V trimming: 2 bases; J trimming: 8 bases; junction bases outside the gene matches: 14. The chain's CDR3 is CASSFPTSTGEREKLFF. CDR3 DNA: TGCGCCAGCAGCTTTCCCACATCGACAGGGGAGAGGGAAAAACTGTTTTTT.

This chain connects TRBV10-3 to TRBJ1-1, with D possibly matching TRBD1 (6 bases). The CDR3 runs to 16 residues. Germline CDR1 ENHRY, CDR2 SYGVKD. Trimming removed 4 bases at V and 4 bases at J, with 19 bases between. The CDR3 DNA is TGTGCCATCAGTGCCCCTAGGAAGGGGGGGGGCACTGAAGCTTTCTTT. Protein: CAISAPRKGGGTEAFF.